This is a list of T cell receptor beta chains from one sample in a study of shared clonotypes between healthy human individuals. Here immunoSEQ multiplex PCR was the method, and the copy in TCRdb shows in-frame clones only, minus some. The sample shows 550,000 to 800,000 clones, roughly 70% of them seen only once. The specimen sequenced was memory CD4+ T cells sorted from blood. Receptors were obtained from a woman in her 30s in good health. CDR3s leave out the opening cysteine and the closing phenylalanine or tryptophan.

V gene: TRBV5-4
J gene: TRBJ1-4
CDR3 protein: ASSLQGATNEKLF

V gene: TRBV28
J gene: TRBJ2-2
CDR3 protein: ASIRQVPGELF

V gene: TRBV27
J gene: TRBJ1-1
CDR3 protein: ASSRRQGEAF

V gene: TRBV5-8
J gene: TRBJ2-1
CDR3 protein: ASSVRPDSSYNEQF

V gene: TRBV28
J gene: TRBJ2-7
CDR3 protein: ASSPPETSGKQQY

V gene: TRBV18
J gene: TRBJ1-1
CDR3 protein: ASSQPNTEAF

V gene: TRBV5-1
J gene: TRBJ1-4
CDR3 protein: ASSLGSQGRGEKLF

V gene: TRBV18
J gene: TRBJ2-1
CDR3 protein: ASSPTRAGGYNEQL

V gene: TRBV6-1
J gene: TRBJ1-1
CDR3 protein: ASSPETGMNTEAF

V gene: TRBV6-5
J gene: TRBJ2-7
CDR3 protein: ASSYSGTGPQLEQY

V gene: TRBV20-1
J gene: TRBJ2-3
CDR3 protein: SAPYTDTQY

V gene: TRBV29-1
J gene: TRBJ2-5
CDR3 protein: SVDSGQAQETQY

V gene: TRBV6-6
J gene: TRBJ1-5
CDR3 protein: ASSALQGLNQPQH

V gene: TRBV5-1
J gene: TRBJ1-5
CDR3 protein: ASSFERGQPQH

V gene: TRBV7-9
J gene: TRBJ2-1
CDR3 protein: ASSPRTGYNEQF

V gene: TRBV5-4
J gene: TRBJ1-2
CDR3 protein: ASSLQGREGYT

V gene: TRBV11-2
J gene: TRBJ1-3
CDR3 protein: ASSLVERPTIY

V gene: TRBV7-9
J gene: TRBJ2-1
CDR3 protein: ASVREYYEQF

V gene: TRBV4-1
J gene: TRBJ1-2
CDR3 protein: ASGGQGAGAGYGYT

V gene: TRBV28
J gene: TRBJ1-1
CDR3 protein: ASSLSGGGYTEAF

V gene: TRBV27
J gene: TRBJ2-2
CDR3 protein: ASSLGWRAAGDTGELF

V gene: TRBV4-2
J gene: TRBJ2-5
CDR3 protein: ASSQDRRRVGETQY

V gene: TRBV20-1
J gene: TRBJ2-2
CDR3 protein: SASGTGELF

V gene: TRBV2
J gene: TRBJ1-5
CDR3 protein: ASRADPGSQPQH

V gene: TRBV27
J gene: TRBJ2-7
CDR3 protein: ASSLSWQNTYEQY

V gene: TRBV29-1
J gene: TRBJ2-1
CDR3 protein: SVVTSGRRGTYNEQF

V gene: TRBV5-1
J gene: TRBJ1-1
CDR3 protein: ASSFGPSAAF

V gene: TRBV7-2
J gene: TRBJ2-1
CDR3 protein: ASSLGGAFYNEQF

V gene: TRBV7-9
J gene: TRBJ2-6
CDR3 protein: ASSIGQGGLSGANVLT

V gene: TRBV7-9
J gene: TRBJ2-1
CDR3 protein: ASSLGYIAGSSYNEQF

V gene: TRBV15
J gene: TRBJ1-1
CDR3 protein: ATSARQGGTEAF